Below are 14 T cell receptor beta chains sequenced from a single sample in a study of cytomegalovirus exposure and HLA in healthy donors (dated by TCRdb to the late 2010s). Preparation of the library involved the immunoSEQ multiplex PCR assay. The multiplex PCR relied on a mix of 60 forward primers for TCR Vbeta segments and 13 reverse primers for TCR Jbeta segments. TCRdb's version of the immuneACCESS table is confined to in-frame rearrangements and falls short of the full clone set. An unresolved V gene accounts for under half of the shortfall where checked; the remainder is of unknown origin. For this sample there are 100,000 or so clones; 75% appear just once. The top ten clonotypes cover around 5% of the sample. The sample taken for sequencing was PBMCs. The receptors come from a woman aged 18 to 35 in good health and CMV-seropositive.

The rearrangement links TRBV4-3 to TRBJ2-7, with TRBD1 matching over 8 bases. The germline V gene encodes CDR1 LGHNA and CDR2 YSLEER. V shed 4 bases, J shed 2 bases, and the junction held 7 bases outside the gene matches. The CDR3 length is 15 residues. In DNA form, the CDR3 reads TGCGCCAGCAGCCTCTGGACAGGGACCGCCTACGAGCAGTACTTC. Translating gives CASSLWTGTAYEQYF.

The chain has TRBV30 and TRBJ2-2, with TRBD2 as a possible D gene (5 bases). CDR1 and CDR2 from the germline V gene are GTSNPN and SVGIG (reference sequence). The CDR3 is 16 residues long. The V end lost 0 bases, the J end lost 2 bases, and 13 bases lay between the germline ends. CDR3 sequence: CAWSVPGRTNTGELFF. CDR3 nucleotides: TGTGCCTGGAGTGTACCGGGAAGAACTAACACCGGGGAGCTGTTTTTT.

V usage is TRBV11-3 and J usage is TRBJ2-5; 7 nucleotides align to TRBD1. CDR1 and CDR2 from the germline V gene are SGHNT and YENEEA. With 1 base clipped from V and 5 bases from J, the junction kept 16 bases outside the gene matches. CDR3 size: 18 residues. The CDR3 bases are TGTGCCAGCAGCTTAGTGAGTGAAATAGGGGGCCTGTGGGAGACCCAGTACTTC. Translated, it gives CASSLVSEIGGLWETQYF.

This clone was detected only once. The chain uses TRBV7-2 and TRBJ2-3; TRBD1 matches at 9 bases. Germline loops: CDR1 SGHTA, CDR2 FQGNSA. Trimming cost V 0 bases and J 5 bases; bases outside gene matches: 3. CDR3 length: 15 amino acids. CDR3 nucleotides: TGTGCCAGCAGCTTAGCGAGGACAGGGGAAGATACGCAGTATTTT. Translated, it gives CASSLARTGEDTQYF. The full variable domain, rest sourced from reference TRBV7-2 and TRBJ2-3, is GAGVSQSPSNKVTEKGKDVELRCDPISGHTALYWYRQSLGQGLEFLIYFQGNSAPDKSGLPSDRFSAERTGGSVSTLTIQRTQQEDSAVYLCASSLARTGEDTQYFGPGTRLTVL.

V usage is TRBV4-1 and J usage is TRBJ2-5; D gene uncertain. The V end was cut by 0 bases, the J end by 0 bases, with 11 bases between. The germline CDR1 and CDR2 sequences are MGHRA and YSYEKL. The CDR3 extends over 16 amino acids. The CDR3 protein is CASSQDLIGYQETQYF. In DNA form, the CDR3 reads TGCGCCAGCAGCCAAGATCTCATCGGGTACCAAGAGACCCAGTACTTC.

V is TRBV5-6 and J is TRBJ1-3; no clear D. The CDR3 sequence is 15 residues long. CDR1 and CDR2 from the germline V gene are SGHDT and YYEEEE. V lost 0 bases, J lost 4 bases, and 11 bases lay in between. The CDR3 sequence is CASSLAQVYGNTIYF. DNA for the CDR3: TGTGCCAGCAGCTTGGCCCAGGTATACGGAAACACCATATATTTT.

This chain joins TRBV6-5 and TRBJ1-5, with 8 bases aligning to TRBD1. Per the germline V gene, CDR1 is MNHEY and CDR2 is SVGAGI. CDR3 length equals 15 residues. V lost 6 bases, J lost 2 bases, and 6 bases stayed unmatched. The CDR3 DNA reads TGTGCCAGCAGGAGGCTACAGGGGGGCAATCAGCCCCAGCATTTT. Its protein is CASRRLQGGNQPQHF.

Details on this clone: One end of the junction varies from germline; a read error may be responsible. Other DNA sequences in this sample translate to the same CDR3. The CDR3 protein is CASSPQIPGGLPYEQYF. DNA of the CDR3: TGCGCCAGCAGCCCTCAGATCCCAGGGGGGCTCCCCTATGAGCAGTACTTC. The gene calls are TRBV5-1 and TRBJ2-7, with D possibly TRBD1 on 7 matching bases. Germline lookup yields CDR1 SGHRS and CDR2 YFSETQ. This CDR3 comprises 17 residues. The full variable domain, with the rest looked up from reference TRBV5-1 and TRBJ2-7, is KAGVTQTPRYLIKTRGQQVTLSCSPISGHRSVSWYQQTPGQGLQFLFEYFSETQRNKGNFPGRFSGRQFSNSRSEMNVSTLELGDSALYLCASSPQIPGGLPYEQYFGPGTRLTVT.

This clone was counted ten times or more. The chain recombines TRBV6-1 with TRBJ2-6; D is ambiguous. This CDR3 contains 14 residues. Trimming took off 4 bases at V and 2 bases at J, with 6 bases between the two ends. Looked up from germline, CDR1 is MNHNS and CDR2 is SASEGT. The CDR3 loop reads CASSGRAGANVLTF. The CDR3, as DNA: TGTGCCAGCAGTGGCCGGGCTGGGGCCAACGTCCTGACTTTC.

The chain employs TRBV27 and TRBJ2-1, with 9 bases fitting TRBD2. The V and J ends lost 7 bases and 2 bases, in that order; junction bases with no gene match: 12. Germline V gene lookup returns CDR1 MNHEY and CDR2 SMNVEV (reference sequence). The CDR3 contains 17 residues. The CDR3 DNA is TGTGCCAGCAAGGGTCTAGCGGGGCTTGGACCCTACAATGAGCAGTTCTTC. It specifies CASKGLAGLGPYNEQFF.

The CDR3 sequence: CASSLDPGNTIYF. The CDR3 nucleotides are TGTGCCAGCAGCTTAGATCCGGGAAACACCATATATTTT. The chain is built from TRBV11-2 and TRBJ1-3; D is uncertain. Germline V gives CDR1 SGHAT, CDR2 FQNNGV. The CDR3 runs 13 residues. Trimming took 0 bases from V and 4 from J, leaving 4 bases between them.

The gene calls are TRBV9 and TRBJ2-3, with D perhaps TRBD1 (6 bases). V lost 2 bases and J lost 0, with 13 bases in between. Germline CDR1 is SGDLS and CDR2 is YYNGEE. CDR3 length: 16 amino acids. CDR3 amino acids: CASSVHGDTSTDTQYF. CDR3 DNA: TGTGCCAGCAGCGTCCATGGGGACACAAGCACAGATACGCAGTATTTT.

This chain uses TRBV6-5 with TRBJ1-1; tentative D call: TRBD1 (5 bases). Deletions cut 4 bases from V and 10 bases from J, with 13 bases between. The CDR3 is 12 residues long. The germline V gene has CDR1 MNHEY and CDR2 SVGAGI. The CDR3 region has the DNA TGTGCCAGCAGTTCCATTGGGGGGGGAGCTTTCTTT. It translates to CASSSIGGGAFF.

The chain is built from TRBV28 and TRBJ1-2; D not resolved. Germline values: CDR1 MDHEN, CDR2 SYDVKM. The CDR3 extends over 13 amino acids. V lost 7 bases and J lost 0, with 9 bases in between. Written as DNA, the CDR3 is TGTGCCAGCAAAGCCCGTTCTAACTATGGCTACACCTTC. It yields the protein CASKARSNYGYTF.